This is a list of T cell receptor beta chains from one sample in a study of spatial heterogeneity in lung cancer. MiXCR, applied by TCRdb to the 5' RACE reads, yields one record per CDR3 protein. The sample has 72,000 or so distinct CDR3 sequences, 8% to 9.5% seen once. The specimen was PBMCs, collected at follow-up. The receptors stem from a female donor with early-stage non-small cell lung cancer. Each CDR3 is given with its conserved first and last residue. A D gene is named only where the DNA matches it firmly. Size tells how often a clone was seen (once, few, many) or the class of an expanded clone, and some rows leave it out.

abundance	d_gene	v_gene	j_gene	CDR3nt	CDR3aa
few	.	TRBV28	TRBJ1-1	TGTGCCAGCAGTTTAGGAAACCATCACACTGAAGCTTTCTTT	CASSLGNHHTEAFF
few	.	TRBV14	TRBJ1-3	TGTGCCAGCAGCCAAGAGTTTGGGCGGCAAAACACCATATATTTT	CASSQEFGRQNTIYF
many	.	TRBV5-1	TRBJ2-2	TGCGCCAGCAGCTTCCAGGGATCTAACACCGGGGAGCTGTTTTTT	CASSFQGSNTGELFF
many	.	TRBV7-2	TRBJ1-4	TGTGCCAGCAGCCCTCTCCAAGGACCGCCGTATGAAAAACTGTTTTTT	CASSPLQGPPYEKLFF
many	TRBD2	TRBV20-1	TRBJ2-7	TGCAGTGCTAGAGCCGGGACTAGCGTAGACGAGCAGTACTTC	CSARAGTSVDEQYF
.	TRBD1	TRBV18	TRBJ1-1	TGTGCCAGCTCACCACGGCAGGGGGCGAACACTGAAGCTTTCTTT	CASSPRQGANTEAFF
many	.	TRBV6-2/TRBV6-3	TRBJ2-4	TGTGCCAGCGGGATCGGAGGTCGGATTCAGTACTTC	CASGIGGRIQYF
many	.	TRBV7-3	TRBJ2-6	TGTGCCAGCAGCTTAAGAAGGGACCACTCTGGGGCCAACGTCCTGACTTTC	CASSLRRDHSGANVLTF
many	.	TRBV2	TRBJ1-5	TGTGCCAGCAGTGAAGGGGGTATCCAGCATTTT	CASSEGGIQHF
few	.	TRBV6-5	TRBJ1-1	TGTGCCAGCAGTTCCATGACCCGATTTGGGAACACTGAAGCTTTCTTT	CASSSMTRFGNTEAFF
many	.	TRBV11-2	TRBJ2-7	TGTGCCAGCAGCCAGCTCAGGGCTTTAAGCGAGCAGTACTTC	CASSQLRALSEQYF
.	.	TRBV7-9	TRBJ1-1	TGTGCCAGCAGCTCCGACACGAGTTCGGGCACTGAAGCTTTCTTT	CASSSDTSSGTEAFF
many	TRBD2	TRBV20-1	TRBJ2-7	TGCAGTGCTATCCCCACTAGCGGGTCCTACGAGCAGTACTTC	CSAIPTSGSYEQYF
few	TRBD2	TRBV29-1	TRBJ2-7	TGCAGCGCCCGACCTGAGCGGGGCGTCTACGAGCAGTACTTC	CSARPERGVYEQYF
many	.	TRBV29-1	TRBJ2-1	TGCAGCGTGGATGTGAGCTCCTACAATGAGCAGTTCTTC	CSVDVSSYNEQFF
many	.	TRBV15	TRBJ1-1	TGTGCCACCAGACGATTGGGAACTGAAGCTTTCTTT	CATRRLGTEAFF
many	.	TRBV7-9	TRBJ1-5	TGTGCCAGCAGCGCCGCGGGACTTAGCAATCAGCCCCAGCATTTT	CASSAAGLSNQPQHF
.	.	TRBV19	TRBJ1-5	TGTGCCAGTAGTATAGAGTTGGCTCGACCCCAGCATTTT	CASSIELARPQHF
few	TRBD1	TRBV2	TRBJ2-1	TGTGCCAGCAGTGCCGACAGGGGGCGGGATGAGCAGTTCTTC	CASSADRGRDEQFF
.	.	TRBV29-1	TRBJ2-5	TGCAGCGTTCTGGATGTCCGGCGGCAAGAGACCCAGTACTTC	CSVLDVRRQETQYF
few	TRBD2	TRBV27	TRBJ2-1	TGTGCCAGCAGTGCTAGACTAGCGGGAGACGGGGATGAGCAGTTCTTC	CASSARLAGDGDEQFF
.	.	TRBV9	TRBJ1-1	TGTGCCAGCAGCGCGACTTACAGGGAAACTGAAGCTTTCTTT	CASSATYRETEAFF
many	.	TRBV10-3	TRBJ2-2	TGTGCCATCAGTGAGGGGATGGGGGAGCTGTTTTTT	CAISEGMGELFF
.	TRBD1	TRBV27	TRBJ2-7	TGTGCCAGCAGCTTAGACAGACAGGGGGGAGAGGGGCAGTACTTC	CASSLDRQGGEGQYF
.	.	TRBV21-1	TRBJ2-7	TGTGCCAGCAGCCATAAGGACGGCTTCTACGAGCAGTACTTC	CASSHKDGFYEQYF
.	.	TRBV7-8	TRBJ2-1	TGTGCCAGCAGCTCCCGGACGGTTAATGAGCAGTTCTTC	CASSSRTVNEQFF
.	TRBD2	TRBV9	TRBJ2-3	TGTGCCAGCAGCGTAGGCGCGGGAGGGCCCCACACAGATACGCAGTATTTT	CASSVGAGGPHTDTQYF
many	TRBD2	TRBV2	TRBJ2-7	TGTGCCAGCAGAGGGACTAGCGGGACCTACGAGCAGTACTTC	CASRGTSGTYEQYF
few	TRBD2	TRBV6-5	TRBJ2-7	TGTGCCAGCGAAACCCGCCGGACTAGCGGGGCCTACGAGCAGTACTTC	CASETRRTSGAYEQYF
few	TRBD2	TRBV20-1	TRBJ2-7	TGCAGTGCTTTTCCAGCGGGAGTGCTAGAGCAGTACTTC	CSAFPAGVLEQYF
many	.	TRBV28	TRBJ2-2	TGTGCCAGCACTATACAAAACACCGGGGAGCTGTTTTTT	CASTIQNTGELFF
many	TRBD2	TRBV2	TRBJ2-3	TGTGCCAGCAGCGGTAGCGGGATGGGCCCGCAGTATTTT	CASSGSGMGPQYF
few	.	TRBV7-9	TRBJ2-3	TGTGCCAGCAGCTTAGATGTCACAGATACGCAGTATTTT	CASSLDVTDTQYF
.	.	TRBV6-1	TRBJ2-3	TGTGCCGGCAGTGATGGGCAGGGCAGCACAGATACGCAGTATTTT	CAGSDGQGSTDTQYF
many	.	TRBV5-1	TRBJ2-7	TGCGCCAGCAGCTTGATGAGAACCGGGTACGAGCAGTACTTC	CASSLMRTGYEQYF
few	.	TRBV20-1	TRBJ2-1	TGCAGTGCCCCAGGGGACCGACTCAGCTCCTACAATGAGCAGTTCTTC	CSAPGDRLSSYNEQFF
many	.	TRBV7-3	TRBJ2-3	TGTGCCAGCAGCTTACTCCTACCCCCAGATACGCAGTATTTT	CASSLLLPPDTQYF
many	.	TRBV20-1	TRBJ2-7	TGCAGTGCTATGAAAGGGAAAGTCGACGAGCAGTACTTC	CSAMKGKVDEQYF
many	.	TRBV7-3	TRBJ1-2	TGTGCCAGCAGCTTATCAGGGGTCGGCTATGGCTACACCTTC	CASSLSGVGYGYTF
few	.	TRBV28	TRBJ2-2	TGTGCCAGCCGTTGGGCTAGAGACACCGGGGAGCTGTTTTTT	CASRWARDTGELFF
many	.	TRBV20-1	TRBJ1-1	TGCAGTGCTAGATCTCCCGGTGATCTCACTGAAGCTTTCTTT	CSARSPGDLTEAFF
many	.	TRBV3-1	TRBJ1-1	TGTGCCAGCAGTCACAGTGCCACTGAAGCTTTCTTT	CASSHSATEAFF
many	TRBD2	TRBV7-8	TRBJ2-3	TGTGCCAGCACGATACTGGCGGGAGGGCGCATGGATACGCAGTATTTT	CASTILAGGRMDTQYF
many	.	TRBV19	TRBJ2-1	TGTGCCAGTAGTATCGACAGGAGCTCCTACAATGAGCAGTTCTTC	CASSIDRSSYNEQFF
few	TRBD2	TRBV3-1	TRBJ2-1	TGTGCCAGCAGCCAAGTAGCGGGAGGACTCAATGAGCAGTTCTTC	CASSQVAGGLNEQFF